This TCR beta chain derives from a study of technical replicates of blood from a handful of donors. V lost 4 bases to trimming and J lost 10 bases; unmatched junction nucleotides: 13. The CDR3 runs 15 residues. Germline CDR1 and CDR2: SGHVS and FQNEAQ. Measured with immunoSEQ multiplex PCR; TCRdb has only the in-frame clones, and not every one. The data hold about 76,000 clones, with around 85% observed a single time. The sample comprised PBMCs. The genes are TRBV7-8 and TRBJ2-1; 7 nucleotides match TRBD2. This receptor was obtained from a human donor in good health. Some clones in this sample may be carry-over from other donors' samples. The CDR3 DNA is TGTGCCAGCAGCTCAACTACTAGCGCCGTTATGGAGCAGTTCTTC. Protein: CASSSTTSAVMEQFF.